This is a list of T cell receptor beta chains from one sample in a study of radiation and T cells in renal cell carcinoma. Generated by immunoSEQ multiplex PCR, the TCRdb table keeps only in-frame clones and is missing some. There are approximately 94,000 clones in the sample; about 79% occur only once, and around 5.8% lies in the top ten. Sequenced here: blood, sampled from a patient whose treatment included radiotherapy and nephrectomy. The receptors here all came from a man aged 60 to 75 with renal cell carcinoma. CDR3s include the opening cysteine and the closing phenylalanine or tryptophan. The D gene is left open where the match is weak. Where a row states a size, it is once, few, many or the class of an expanded clone; other rows omit it.

v_call	clone_size	d_call	j_call	cdr3_aa	cdr3_nt
TRBV28	.	.	TRBJ2-1	CASSSALSYNEQFF	TGTGCCAGCAGTTCGGCACTTTCCTACAATGAGCAGTTCTTC
TRBV6-4	.	.	TRBJ2-1	CASSDSFYGSNPPMNEQFF	TGTGCCAGCAGTGACTCTTTTTACGGGAGCAACCCACCCATGAATGAGCAGTTCTTC
TRBV4-1	.	TRBD1	TRBJ2-2	CASSLDRGRPGELFF	TGCGCCAGCAGCCTCGACAGGGGGCGACCCGGGGAGCTGTTTTTT
TRBV6-1	.	.	TRBJ2-1	CASIQQRSYNEQFF	TGTGCCAGCATCCAACAGCGCTCCTACAATGAGCAGTTCTTC
TRBV7-6	.	.	TRBJ1-1	CASSLEILANTEAFF	TGTGCCAGCAGCTTAGAGATCCTCGCGAACACTGAAGCTTTCTTT
TRBV19	.	.	TRBJ2-2	CASIRAAGAQGTGELFF	TGTGCCAGTATTAGGGCTGCGGGCGCCCAGGGCACCGGGGAGCTGTTTTTT
TRBV5-4	.	TRBD2	TRBJ2-1	CASSPLAGGDNEQFF	TGTGCCAGCAGCCCACTAGCGGGAGGGGACAATGAGCAGTTCTTC
TRBV10-3	.	TRBD1	TRBJ1-4	CAISEGGGAYEKLFF	TGTGCCATCAGTGAAGGAGGGGGCGCTTATGAAAAACTGTTTTTT
TRBV6-5	.	.	TRBJ2-7	CASSYQGISYEQYF	TGTGCCAGCAGTTACCAGGGGATTTCCTACGAGCAGTACTTC
TRBV27	.	TRBD2	TRBJ2-3	CASSSPRGTSGRRTDTQYF	TGTGCCAGCAGTTCTCCCCGGGGGACTAGCGGGAGAAGGACAGATACGCAGTATTTT
TRBV5-5	.	.	TRBJ1-1	CASSLNDGVNTEAFF	TGTGCCAGCAGTCTGAATGACGGCGTGAACACTGAAGCTTTCTTT
TRBV28	.	.	TRBJ1-1	CASSFYDMNTEAFF	TGTGCCAGCAGTTTTTACGATATGAACACTGAAGCTTTCTTT
TRBV7-3	.	TRBD2	TRBJ2-1	CASSSLGTSGKTYNEQFF	TGTGCCAGCAGTTCCCTCGGGACTAGCGGTAAGACCTACAATGAGCAGTTCTTC
TRBV7-6	.	TRBD2	TRBJ2-5	CASSFGLAVQETQYF	TGTGCCAGCAGCTTCGGGCTAGCGGTACAAGAGACCCAGTACTTC
TRBV9	.	.	TRBJ1-1	CASSVAQGTEAFF	TGTGCCAGCAGCGTAGCACAGGGCACTGAAGCTTTCTTT
TRBV18	.	TRBD1	TRBJ1-4	CASSQDRATNEKLFF	TGTGCCAGCTCACAGGACAGGGCAACTAATGAAAAACTGTTTTTT
TRBV10-3	.	.	TRBJ1-4	CAISEQARSEKLFF	TGTGCCATCAGTGAGCAGGCTCGTAGTGAAAAACTGTTTTTT
TRBV5-5	.	.	TRBJ2-7	CASSLLGVGYEQYF	TGTGCCAGCAGCTTGTTGGGCGTCGGCTACGAGCAGTACTTC
TRBV7-9	.	.	TRBJ2-7	CASSLSIAADEQYF	TGTGCCAGCAGCTTAAGTATAGCGGCTGACGAGCAGTACTTC
TRBV6-5	.	.	TRBJ1-2	CASSYSRTAYGYTF	TGTGCCAGCAGTTACTCGAGGACAGCCTATGGCTACACCTTC
TRBV7-2	.	.	TRBJ1-5	CASSLARAQPQHF	TGTGCCAGCAGCCTCGCTCGCGCCCAGCCCCAGCATTTT
TRBV15	.	TRBD1	TRBJ1-4	CATSSDRGMANEKLFF	TGTGCCACCAGCTCGGACAGGGGTATGGCTAATGAAAAACTGTTTTTT
TRBV4-1	.	.	TRBJ2-5	CASSQAGEETQYF	TGCGCCAGCAGCCAGGCAGGTGAAGAGACCCAGTACTTC
TRBV4-2	.	TRBD1	TRBJ2-7	CASSPEPDRQPLGQGEQYF	TGTGCCAGCAGCCCCGAGCCGGACAGGCAGCCTTTAGGACAAGGTGAGCAGTACTTC
TRBV7-9	.	.	TRBJ2-2	CASSLSVSAGELFF	TGTGCCAGCAGCTTAAGCGTCTCGGCCGGGGAGCTGTTTTTT
TRBV11-2	.	.	TRBJ2-1	CASSFSGLSYNEQFF	TGTGCCAGCAGCTTTAGCGGATTATCCTACAATGAGCAGTTCTTC
TRBV6-5	.	.	TRBJ2-4	CASSYSTRGKNIQYF	TGTGCCAGCAGTTACTCGACCAGGGGCAAAAACATTCAGTACTTC
TRBV10-2	.	.	TRBJ1-5	CASRDSGGSNQPQHF	TGCGCCAGCAGGGACTCCGGCGGGAGCAATCAGCCCCAGCATTTT
TRBV4-1	.	TRBD2	TRBJ2-7	CASSQNSGRLDEQYF	TGCGCCAGCAGCCAAAATAGCGGGAGGCTCGACGAGCAGTACTTC
TRBV21-1	.	.	TRBJ2-7	CASSTRLASEDEQYF	TGTGCCAGCAGCACCCGACTAGCGTCAGAAGACGAGCAGTACTTC
TRBV5-1	once	TRBD2	TRBJ2-4	CASSEGLAGGTAKNIQYF	TGCGCCAGCAGCGAGGGACTAGCGGGAGGTACGGCCAAAAACATTCAGTACTTC
TRBV29-1	few	.	TRBJ1-4	CSAGRGEKLFF	TGCAGCGCCGGAAGGGGAGAAAAACTGTTTTTT
TRBV5-1	.	TRBD2	TRBJ2-1	CASSLTSGTYNEQFF	TGCGCCAGCAGCTTGACTAGCGGAACCTACAATGAGCAGTTCTTC
TRBV5-4	.	TRBD1	TRBJ1-1	CASSLVRGRGTEAFF	TGTGCCAGCAGCTTGGTCAGGGGGCGCGGTACTGAAGCTTTCTTT
TRBV27	.	.	TRBJ2-7	CASSPDLVRSYEQYF	TGTGCCAGCAGTCCCGACCTCGTGCGTTCCTACGAGCAGTACTTC
TRBV28	.	TRBD1	TRBJ1-3	CASSLQGGTGNTIYF	TGTGCCAGCAGTCTCCAGGGGGGGACTGGAAACACCATATATTTT
TRBV18	.	TRBD1	TRBJ1-2	CASRAGQGASGYTF	TGTGCCAGCCGAGCGGGACAGGGGGCGAGTGGCTACACCTTC
TRBV30	.	.	TRBJ2-7	CAWSEGGGYEQYF	TGTGCCTGGAGTGAAGGGGGAGGCTACGAGCAGTACTTC